The 23 T cell receptor beta chains given below trace back to one sample, sequenced in a study of cytomegalovirus exposure and HLA in healthy donors. Profiled with immunoSEQ multiplex PCR; TCRdb holds only in-frame clones, not every one. The table records tens of thousands of clones, about 92% of them present only once. The sample taken for sequencing was PBMCs. The receptors were sampled from a man between 18 and 35 years old in good health and CMV-seronegative.

The chain uses TRBV4-1 and TRBJ1-3, with a weak D call TRBD1 (6 bases). Looked up from germline, CDR1 is MGHRA and CDR2 is YSYEKL. Trimming took off 1 base at V and 0 bases at J, with 10 bases between the two ends. This CDR3 is 16 amino acids long. The CDR3 here is CASSQGQAYSGNTIYF. The CDR3 DNA follows: TGCGCCAGCAGCCAAGGACAGGCCTACTCTGGAAACACCATATATTTT.

V usage is TRBV11-3 and J usage is TRBJ2-2; TRBD2 might be the D (6 bases). V shed 3 bases and J shed 6 bases, with 20 bases lying between them. The CDR3 runs to 17 residues. Germline V gene lookup returns CDR1 SGHNT and CDR2 YENEEA. The CDR3 DNA follows: TGTGCCAGCAGCTTGGAGCAACGAGGGAGGATTGCCGGGGAGCTGTTTTTT. Translated: CASSLEQRGRIAGELFF.

This chain links TRBV7-6 with TRBJ2-7; TRBD2 aligns across 8 bases. After removal of 5 bases from V and 2 bases from J, the junction contained 8 bases not matched to a gene. The CDR3 is made up of 15 amino acids. In germline, CDR1 is SGHVS, CDR2 FNYEAQ. CDR3 DNA: TGTGCCAGCAGCCAGCGTACTAGCGGCCCCTACGAGCAGTACTTC. Its protein product is CASSQRTSGPYEQYF.

The chain uses TRBV2 and TRBJ1-5; TRBD1 matches at 7 bases. Germline V gene sequence: CDR1 SNHLY, CDR2 FYNNEI. The junction had 10 bases not matched to a gene; V was cut back by 4 bases and J by 7 bases. This CDR3 contains 15 residues. CDR3 sequence reads: CASSGGLQGRQPQHF. DNA of the CDR3: TGTGCCAGCAGTGGGGGGTTACAGGGGCGACAGCCCCAGCATTTT.

The rearrangement uses TRBV19 and TRBJ2-1; 16 nucleotides align to TRBD2. J lost 5 bases, V lost 10 bases, and 5 bases had no gene match. This CDR3 has 15 amino acids. CDR1 and CDR2 from the germline V gene are LNHDA and SQIVND (reference sequence). CDR3 bases: TGTGCCACCGGGACTAGCGGGAGGGCCCACAATGAGCAGTTCTTC. The encoded protein is CATGTSGRAHNEQFF.

The genes are TRBV27 and TRBJ2-1, with D tentatively TRBD1 (5 bases). Germline assignment: CDR1 MNHEY and CDR2 SMNVEV (reference sequence). The V and J ends lost 8 bases and 10 bases respectively, with 15 bases between them. The length of the CDR3 is 12 residues. This chain's CDR3 is CASSGADLEQFF. The CDR3 region has the DNA TGTGCCAGCTCTGGGGCAGACCTGGAGCAGTTCTTC.

The chain is built from TRBV7-9 and TRBJ1-1, with TRBD1 matching over 9 bases. The CDR3 is 15 amino acids. From germline, CDR1 is SEHNR and CDR2 FQNEAQ (reference sequence). Trimming took 3 bases from V and 6 from J; bases not matched to a gene: 8. The CDR3 protein is CASSLNRGRSPEAFF. The CDR3 DNA reads as TGTGCCAGCAGCTTGAACAGGGGGCGAAGCCCTGAAGCTTTCTTT.

Written as DNA, the CDR3 is TGTGCCAGCAGAATCAGAAACCAAGAGGCTGAAGCTTTCTTT. Protein: CASRIRNQEAEAFF. This chain uses TRBV11-2 with TRBJ1-1; D gene unclear. The CDR3 has 14 residues. The V end was cut by 6 bases, the J end by 6 bases, with 17 bases between. Germline V gene data show CDR1 as SGHAT and CDR2 as FQNNGV.

J is TRBJ2-5 and V is TRBV28; D ambiguous. This CDR3 spans 14 amino acids. The V gene lost 7 bases and the J gene lost 5 bases, with 17 bases spanning the gap. Germline values: CDR1 MDHEN, CDR2 SYDVKM. CDR3 sequence (DNA): TGTGCCAGCACCCCCGTGTCCCCGAGGGAGACCCAGTACTTC. This encodes CASTPVSPRETQYF.

The gene calls are TRBV6-1 and TRBJ1-5; possibly TRBD1 for D (6 bases). The CDR3 covers 13 residues. V was shortened by 6 bases and J by 5 bases, with 11 bases between the two germline ends. Germline V CDR1 and CDR2: MNHNS, SASEGT. As DNA, the CDR3 is TGTGCCAGCAGAACAGGGCCTTATCAGCCCCAGCATTTT. Amino acid sequence: CASRTGPYQPQHF.

The chain carries TRBV5-1 and TRBJ2-2; D ambiguous. V lost 0 bases to trimming and J lost 5 bases, with 5 bases between them. The CDR3 spans 13 residues. The germline V gene encodes CDR1 SGHRS and CDR2 YFSETQ. CDR3 loop: CASSLAGTGELFF. DNA of the CDR3: TGCGCCAGCAGCTTGGCAGGAACCGGGGAGCTGTTTTTT.

The chain combines TRBV10-1 with TRBJ2-2, with D perhaps TRBD1 (6 bases). V lost 10 bases, J lost 4 bases, and 16 bases lay in between. Germline CDR1 WNHNN, CDR2 SYGVQD (reference sequence). The CDR3 length is 14 residues. The CDR3 nucleotides are TGCGCCACCCGGGAACAGGGCCCCACCGGGGAGCTGTTTTTT. It codes for CATREQGPTGELFF.

V and J are TRBV5-1 and TRBJ2-3; a possible D gene is TRBD2 (6 bases). The V gene's germline CDR1 is SGHRS and CDR2 YFSETQ. V lost 7 bases to trimming and J lost 1 base, with 13 bases between them. This CDR3 comprises 14 residues. The CDR3 nucleotides are TGCGCCAGCGGGTTCGGGAGCGGCACAGATACGCAGTATTTT. Amino acids: CASGFGSGTDTQYF.

This chain links TRBV19 with TRBJ1-4; possible D gene TRBD1, 5 bases. Germline V gene lookup returns CDR1 LNHDA and CDR2 SQIVND (reference sequence). The CDR3 length is 14 residues. V was shortened by 5 bases and J by 6 bases, with 13 bases between the two germline ends. CDR3 amino acids: CASSFGGWDEKLFF. The DNA of the CDR3 is TGTGCCAGTAGTTTCGGGGGGTGGGATGAAAAACTGTTTTTT. The variable domain in full, completed from reference TRBV19 and TRBJ1-4, reads DGGITQSPKYLFRKEGQNVTLSCEQNLNHDAMYWYRQDPGQGLRLIYYSQIVNDFQKGDIAEGYSVSREKKESFPLTVTSAQKNPTAFYLCASSFGGWDEKLFFGSGTQLSVL.

The V gene is TRBV30, the J gene TRBJ1-2; D is possibly TRBD1 (5 bases). The CDR3 extends over 13 amino acids. Trimming took 3 bases from V and 5 from J, leaving 13 bases between them. Germline V gives CDR1 GTSNPN, CDR2 SVGIG (reference sequence). The CDR3 spells CAWRAGKGYGYTF. As DNA, the CDR3 is TGTGCCTGGAGGGCGGGGAAGGGGTATGGCTACACCTTC.

The genes are TRBV7-8 and TRBJ2-1, with TRBD1 matching over 8 bases. Germline trimming cut 5 bases from V and 7 bases from J; bases unmatched to any gene: 13. From germline, CDR1 is SGHVS and CDR2 FQNEAQ. The CDR3 runs 16 residues. The CDR3 reads CASSPTGAVNQNEQFF. As DNA, the CDR3 is TGTGCCAGCAGCCCGACAGGGGCCGTCAATCAAAATGAGCAGTTCTTC.

This clone was detected only once. This chain connects TRBV6-6 to TRBJ1-2; TRBD1 might be the D (5 bases). The ends were cut back, 6 bases at V and 0 bases at J, with 11 bases in the middle. Germline V gene data show CDR1 as MNHNY and CDR2 as SVGAGI (reference sequence). The CDR3 loop spans 14 amino acids. CDR3 loop: CASSYQTANYGYTF. The DNA of the CDR3 is TGTGCCAGCAGCTACCAGACAGCTAACTATGGCTACACCTTC.

CDR3 in amino acids: CASSSVPEGVNSPLHF. In nucleotides, the CDR3 is TGTGCCAGCAGCTCGGTCCCGGAAGGGGTAAATTCACCCCTCCACTTT. This chain links TRBV5-8 with TRBJ1-6; possible D gene TRBD1, 5 bases. Germline-derived CDR1 and CDR2 are SGHTS and YDEGEE. The CDR3 is 16 residues long. Trimming cost V 3 bases and J 7 bases, with 17 bases left between them.

This chain connects TRBV27 to TRBJ2-1; 13 bases map to TRBD2. Trimming took 2 bases from V and 3 from J; bases not matched to a gene: 1. Germline-derived CDR1 and CDR2 are MNHEY and SMNVEV (reference sequence). This CDR3 comprises 16 residues. CDR3: CASSLRTSGSYNEQFF. The CDR3 DNA follows: TGTGCCAGCAGTTTACGGACTAGCGGGAGCTACAATGAGCAGTTCTTC.

This clone was detected only once. The chain uses TRBV10-3 and TRBJ2-4; TRBD1 might be the D (6 bases). Germline lookup yields CDR1 ENHRY and CDR2 SYGVKD. The CDR3 is 15 amino acids. V was shortened by 2 bases and J by 6 bases, with 14 bases between the two germline ends. DNA for the CDR3: TGTGCCATCAGTGAGGGACAGAACGAGGGAAACATTCAGTACTTC. Protein product: CAISEGQNEGNIQYF.

The chain links TRBV15 to TRBJ2-7; TRBD2 aligns across 10 bases. There are 15 residues in the CDR3. Germline loops: CDR1 LNHNV, CDR2 YYDKDF (reference sequence). The J segment lost 6 bases and the V segment lost 1 base, leaving 6 bases of the junction unmatched. The CDR3 sequence is CATSRGAGGPPEQYF. DNA for the CDR3: TGTGCCACCAGCAGAGGAGCGGGAGGGCCCCCCGAGCAGTACTTC.

V usage is TRBV5-1 and J usage is TRBJ2-7; the D gene is possibly TRBD1 (5 bases). The CDR3 is 14 residues long. V was shortened by 2 bases and J by 1 base, with 10 bases between the two germline ends. Germline V gene sequence: CDR1 SGHRS, CDR2 YFSETQ. The CDR3 DNA sequence: TGCGCCAGCAGCTTTCTGGGGCTTTCCTACGAGCAGTACTTC. It translates to CASSFLGLSYEQYF. Full variable domain (outside the CDR3, taken from reference TRBV5-1 and TRBJ2-7): KAGVTQTPRYLIKTRGQQVTLSCSPISGHRSVSWYQQTPGQGLQFLFEYFSETQRNKGNFPGRFSGRQFSNSRSEMNVSTLELGDSALYLCASSFLGLSYEQYFGPGTRLTVT.

This sequence joins TRBV19 and TRBJ1-1; D is possibly TRBD1 (6 bases). The V gene lost 5 bases and the J gene lost 10 bases, with 17 bases spanning the gap. This CDR3 region has 13 residues. CDR1 is LNHDA, CDR2 SQIVND, per germline (reference sequence). The CDR3 reads CASSVKQGRGAFF. Here the CDR3 DNA reads TGTGCCAGTAGTGTTAAACAGGGCAGGGGAGCTTTCTTT.